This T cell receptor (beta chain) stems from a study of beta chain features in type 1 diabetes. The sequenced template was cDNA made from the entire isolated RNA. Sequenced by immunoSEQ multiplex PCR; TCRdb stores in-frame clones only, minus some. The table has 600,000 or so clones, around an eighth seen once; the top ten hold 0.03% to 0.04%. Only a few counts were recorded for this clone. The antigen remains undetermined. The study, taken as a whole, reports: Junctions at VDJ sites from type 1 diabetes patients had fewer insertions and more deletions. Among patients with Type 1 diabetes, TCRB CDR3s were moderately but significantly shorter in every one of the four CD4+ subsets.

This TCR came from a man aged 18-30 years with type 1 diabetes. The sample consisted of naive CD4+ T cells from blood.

CDR3 DNA: TGTGCCAGCAGCGTAGGGTTAGGAAGGACTGAAGCTTTCTTT. It is translated as CASSVGLGRTEAFF. The chain recombines TRBV9 with TRBJ1-1; D remains ambiguous. Per germline, CDR1 SGDLS and CDR2 YYNGEE. The length of the CDR3 is 14 residues. Trimming shortened V by 0 bases and J by 5 bases, and 11 bases separated the two germline ends.